Listed below are T cell receptor beta chains from one sample, sequenced in a study of blood T cell repertoires in COVID-19. Repertoires were generated with immunoSEQ multiplex PCR, while TCRdb's copy carries only in-frame clones and drops some. This repertoire shows some 320,000 clones, around nine tenths found once; its top ten account for around 3.9%. Input material: PBMCs or T cells enriched from blood (not recorded which). Receptors were obtained from a woman in her 30s who had been exposed to COVID-19. CDR3s include the opening cysteine and the closing phenylalanine or tryptophan. The D gene is left open where the match is weak. Clone size is given for some rows only: seen once, a few or many times, or a class if the clone is expanded.

TRBJ2-7	.	.	TRBV5-4	14	CASSLYSRDYEQYF	TGTGCCAGCAGCCTGTATAGTCGAGACTACGAGCAGTACTTC
TRBJ1-2	.	.	TRBV27	16	CASSFFRGEANYGYTF	TGTGCCAGCAGTTTTTTCAGGGGAGAGGCTAACTATGGCTACACCTTC
TRBJ1-2	.	.	TRBV27	13	CASSFRGVYGYTF	TGTGCCAGCAGTTTTCGGGGGGTCTATGGCTACACCTTC
TRBJ2-5	.	TRBD2	TRBV7-9	14	CASSLQLARETQYF	TGTGCCAGCAGCTTACAACTAGCGCGCGAGACCCAGTACTTC
TRBJ2-7	.	.	TRBV18	13	CASSPPGSYEQYF	TGTGCCAGCTCACCACCCGGGTCCTACGAGCAGTACTTC
TRBJ2-5	.	TRBD1	TRBV19	15	CASSRGQWGQETQYF	TGTGCCAGTAGTAGGGGACAGTGGGGGCAAGAGACCCAGTACTTC
TRBJ2-7	.	.	TRBV7-8	17	CASRSRARGQGGLEQYF	TGTGCCAGCAGGTCGCGAGCGCGGGGCCAGGGGGGTCTCGAGCAGTACTTC
TRBJ2-4	.	.	TRBV5-1	14	CASSLSQVQDIQYF	TGCGCCAGCAGCTTGTCCCAGGTGCAGGACATTCAGTACTTC
TRBJ1-1	once	.	TRBV2	14	CASNLRRTSTEAFF	TGTGCCAGCAATCTGAGGAGGACGAGCACTGAAGCTTTCTTT
TRBJ2-7	once	.	TRBV4-1	15	CASSPNVGGSYEQYF	TGCGCCAGCAGCCCAAATGTTGGCGGTTCCTACGAGCAGTACTTC
TRBJ2-7	once	.	TRBV28	14	CASSLGTGPYEQYF	TGTGCCAGCTCCCTGGGAACAGGTCCCTACGAGCAGTACTTC
TRBJ2-2	.	TRBD2	TRBV18	15	CASSPLAGDTGELFF	TGTGCCAGCTCACCCCTAGCGGGGGACACCGGGGAGCTGTTTTTT
TRBJ2-2	.	TRBD2	TRBV6-2/TRBV6-3	17	CASSYSRGGPNTGELFF	TGTGCCAGCAGTTACTCGCGGGGGGGCCCGAACACCGGGGAGCTGTTTTTT
TRBJ1-1	once	.	TRBV10-3	12	CAIRNQGDEAFF	TGTGCCATCAGGAATCAGGGCGATGAAGCTTTCTTT
TRBJ1-6	.	TRBD1	TRBV15	16	CATSRGGDRGNSPLHF	TGTGCCACCAGCAGAGGGGGTGACAGGGGTAATTCACCCCTCCACTTT
TRBJ1-6	.	TRBD1	TRBV3-1/TRBV3-2	16	CASSRYDRGSFSPLHF	TGTGCCAGCAGCCGATACGACAGGGGCAGCTTTTCACCCCTCCACTTT
TRBJ2-5	.	.	TRBV5-1	13	CASSPSSGETQYF	TGCGCCAGCAGCCCCTCGTCCGGGGAGACCCAGTACTTC
TRBJ2-3	few	.	TRBV12-3/TRBV12-4	11	CASSFSDTQYF	TGTGCCAGCAGTTTCTCAGATACGCAGTATTTT
TRBJ1-6	once	.	TRBV3-1/TRBV3-2	17	CASSQHSSKRGNSPLHF	TGTGCCAGCAGCCAACATAGTTCTAAACGGGGAAATTCACCCCTCCACTTT
TRBJ2-2	once	TRBD2	TRBV4-3	21	CASSQDRTGLAGGLNTGELFF	TGCGCCAGCAGCCAAGATCGGACCGGGCTAGCGGGGGGCCTGAACACCGGGGAGCTGTTTTTT
TRBJ2-7	.	.	TRBV5-4	15	CASSLFQGSSYEQYF	TGTGCCAGCAGCTTGTTCCAGGGGAGCTCCTACGAGCAGTACTTC
TRBJ1-1	.	TRBD1	TRBV10-3	13	CASGQGTTGEAFF	TGTGCCAGCGGACAGGGGACGACCGGTGAAGCTTTCTTT
TRBJ2-1	once	TRBD1	TRBV27	16	CASSRQGYLGYNEQFF	TGTGCCAGCAGCCGACAGGGGTATCTAGGGTACAATGAGCAGTTCTTC
TRBJ2-2	.	TRBD2	TRBV7-8	15	CASRRLAGLTGELFF	TGTGCCAGCAGGAGACTAGCGGGATTGACCGGGGAGCTGTTTTTT
TRBJ1-2	.	TRBD1	TRBV6-5	14	CASSFNRGTFSYTF	TGTGCCAGCAGTTTTAACAGGGGTACGTTCAGCTACACCTTC
TRBJ1-1	.	.	TRBV2	11	CASREEGQAFF	TGTGCCAGCAGGGAGGAGGGGCAAGCTTTCTTT
TRBJ2-7	.	TRBD2	TRBV5-6	15	CASSPWTSGEYEQYF	TGTGCCAGCAGCCCCTGGACTAGCGGGGAGTACGAGCAGTACTTC
TRBJ2-7	once	TRBD1	TRBV6-5	15	CASRSTGTGGRGQYF	TGTGCCAGCAGGAGCACCGGGACAGGGGGCCGGGGGCAGTACTTC
TRBJ1-2	.	TRBD1	TRBV25-1	16	CASSKTRQGATGGYTF	TGTGCCAGCAGTAAGACGCGACAGGGGGCGACGGGAGGCTACACCTTC
TRBJ1-2	.	.	TRBV19	16	CASSIPELKPLYGYTF	TGTGCCAGTAGTATACCAGAACTAAAACCCCTCTATGGCTACACCTTC
TRBJ2-2	.	TRBD1	TRBV9	17	CASSEPIRTGGTGELFF	TGTGCCAGCAGCGAGCCGATCAGGACAGGGGGAACCGGGGAGCTGTTTTTT
TRBJ1-5	.	TRBD1	TRBV5-4	16	CASSLGGQGLGQPQHF	TGTGCCAGCAGCTTAGGAGGACAGGGACTTGGTCAGCCCCAGCATTTT
TRBJ1-2	.	.	TRBV7-8	13	CASSTGEAYGYTF	TGTGCCAGCAGCACAGGCGAGGCTTATGGCTACACCTTC
TRBJ2-7	.	TRBD2	TRBV7-8	16	CASSSRGRGVTYEQYF	TGTGCCAGCAGCTCCCGTGGGCGGGGGGTGACCTACGAGCAGTACTTC
TRBJ1-4	.	.	TRBV6-5	14	CASSYSAGREKLFF	TGTGCCAGCAGTTACTCGGCAGGGCGGGAAAAACTGTTTTTT
TRBJ1-5	.	.	TRBV24-1	16	CATRKLQGFINQPQHF	TGTGCCACCAGAAAACTACAGGGTTTTATCAATCAGCCCCAGCATTTT
TRBJ1-4	.	.	TRBV28	11	CASTQDSKLFF	TGTGCCAGCACCCAGGACAGTAAACTGTTTTTT
TRBJ1-2	once	TRBD1	TRBV5-1	16	CASSLGRPTGGDGYTF	TGCGCCAGCAGCTTGGGCCGACCCACAGGGGGCGACGGCTACACCTTC
TRBJ2-7	.	.	TRBV19	14	CASRPRIQSYEQYF	TGTGCCAGTAGGCCACGAATACAGTCCTACGAGCAGTACTTC
TRBJ2-1	.	.	TRBV28	14	CASSLERVIDEQFF	TGTGCCAGCAGTTTAGAGAGGGTGATAGATGAGCAGTTCTTC
TRBJ1-6	.	TRBD1	TRBV9	14	CASSLGQGNSPLHF	TGTGCCAGCAGCCTCGGACAGGGAAATTCACCCCTCCACTTT
TRBJ1-1	.	TRBD1	TRBV19	15	CASSMGRQGDTEAFF	TGTGCCAGTAGTATGGGTCGACAGGGGGACACTGAAGCTTTCTTT
TRBJ2-2	.	.	TRBV4-2	16	CASSQELEGSTGELFF	TGTGCCAGCAGCCAAGAACTGGAGGGATCCACCGGGGAGCTGTTTTTT
TRBJ2-2	.	TRBD1	TRBV6-4	15	CASTNTGENTGELFF	TGTGCCAGCACCAATACAGGGGAGAACACCGGGGAGCTGTTTTTT